This T cell receptor beta chain was sequenced during a study of blood T cell repertoires in COVID-19. Original analysis: By means of reference gene primer amplification, nucleated cell counts were estimated. TCRdb's copy holds only in-frame clones and misses some; the assay was immunoSEQ multiplex PCR. V, J and clone size are taken as reported in that table, and D and trimming were inferred from the DNA itself. Of tens of thousands of clones listed, 76% are singletons. V lost 2 bases and J 7 bases, leaving 14 bases between the germline ends. CDR3 length equals 15 residues. CDR1 SEHNR and CDR2 FQNEAQ come from the germline V gene (reference sequence).

Sequences were obtained from peripheral blood. This chain links TRBV7-9 with TRBJ1-4; tentative D call: TRBD1 (5 bases). The clonotype was recovered from a man aged 70 or older with active or convalescent COVID-19. The CDR3 region is CASSLRGQNGEKLFF. CDR3 DNA sequence: TGTGCCAGCAGCTTAAGGGGCCAGAACGGTGAAAAACTGTTTTTT.